These T cell receptor beta chains were read from a single sample in a study of graft-versus-host responses after intestinal transplantation. Only in-frame clones appear in the TCRdb table, and some are missing; sequencing was by immunoSEQ multiplex PCR. The top ten hold 0.2% to 0.25% of the sample, which has roughly 120,000 clones, around 94% seen once. Their antigens are not known. Source: unstimulated CD4+ T cells sorted from spleen or lymph node cells, taken before transplant. Receptors originate from a human donor who was the organ donor for an intestinal transplant. CDR3s include the opening cysteine and the closing phenylalanine or tryptophan. Each record gives: clone size, J gene, D gene, V gene, CDR3 DNA, CDR3 protein. The D gene is left open where the match is weak. Rows may omit the clone size; those that give it use once, few, many or a size class.

clone_size: -; j_call: TRBJ1-5; d_call: -; v_call: TRBV27; cdr3_nt: TGTGCCAGCAGTTTAACCGGGACAAATAGCAATCAGCCCCAGCATTTT; cdr3_aa: CASSLTGTNSNQPQHF
clone_size: -; j_call: TRBJ2-1; d_call: TRBD2; v_call: TRBV7-2; cdr3_nt: TGTGCCAGCAGCTTAGGGGGCGGGACTAGTTACAATGAGCAGTTCTTC; cdr3_aa: CASSLGGGTSYNEQFF
clone_size: -; j_call: TRBJ2-3; d_call: -; v_call: TRBV28; cdr3_nt: TGTGCCAGCAGACCACCTCAGGCTAGCACCTATAGCACAGATACGCAGTATTTT; cdr3_aa: CASRPPQASTYSTDTQYF
clone_size: -; j_call: TRBJ1-4; d_call: -; v_call: TRBV28; cdr3_nt: TGTGCCAGCAGTTCCCCGGGACCTAATGAAAAACTGTTTTTT; cdr3_aa: CASSSPGPNEKLFF
clone_size: -; j_call: TRBJ1-5; d_call: TRBD1; v_call: TRBV19; cdr3_nt: TGTGCCAGTAGTCTACAGGGGCTCGGGAATCAGCCCCAGCATTTT; cdr3_aa: CASSLQGLGNQPQHF
clone_size: -; j_call: TRBJ2-4; d_call: -; v_call: TRBV2; cdr3_nt: TGTGCCAGCAGTGAACAGGCCAAAAACATTCAGTACTTC; cdr3_aa: CASSEQAKNIQYF
clone_size: -; j_call: TRBJ2-5; d_call: -; v_call: TRBV19; cdr3_nt: TGTGCCAGTAGCCCTCTGGGTACAGAGACCCAGTACTTC; cdr3_aa: CASSPLGTETQYF
clone_size: -; j_call: TRBJ2-3; d_call: -; v_call: TRBV14; cdr3_nt: TGTGCCAGCAGCCTTCGTCTTGTGGGCTTCACAGATACGCAGTATTTT; cdr3_aa: CASSLRLVGFTDTQYF
clone_size: few; j_call: TRBJ1-1; d_call: -; v_call: TRBV6-1; cdr3_nt: TGTGCCAGCTCCGGACAACGGAACACTGAAGCTTTCTTT; cdr3_aa: CASSGQRNTEAFF
clone_size: -; j_call: TRBJ1-1; d_call: -; v_call: TRBV2; cdr3_nt: TGTGCCAGCAGTGTCGGGGGCACTGAAGCTTTCTTT; cdr3_aa: CASSVGGTEAFF
clone_size: -; j_call: TRBJ1-5; d_call: -; v_call: TRBV7-2; cdr3_nt: TGTGCCAGCAGCCCGAAGGGCGATCAGCCCCAGCATTTT; cdr3_aa: CASSPKGDQPQHF
clone_size: -; j_call: TRBJ2-3; d_call: TRBD2; v_call: TRBV13; cdr3_nt: TGTGCCAGCAGCACAGCCGGCCTTACTAGCGGGTTTTTCACAGATACGCAGTATTTT; cdr3_aa: CASSTAGLTSGFFTDTQYF
clone_size: -; j_call: TRBJ2-2; d_call: -; v_call: TRBV18; cdr3_nt: TGTGCCAGCTCACCGGGACACAACACCGGGGAGCTGTTTTTT; cdr3_aa: CASSPGHNTGELFF
clone_size: -; j_call: TRBJ1-2; d_call: -; v_call: TRBV21-1; cdr3_nt: TGTGCCAGCAGCAAAGATGGGGGACAGAAGCTACCCTATGGCTACACCTTC; cdr3_aa: CASSKDGGQKLPYGYTF
clone_size: -; j_call: TRBJ1-1; d_call: -; v_call: TRBV19; cdr3_nt: TGTGCCAGTACCAAAAACACTGAAGCTTTCTTT; cdr3_aa: CASTKNTEAFF